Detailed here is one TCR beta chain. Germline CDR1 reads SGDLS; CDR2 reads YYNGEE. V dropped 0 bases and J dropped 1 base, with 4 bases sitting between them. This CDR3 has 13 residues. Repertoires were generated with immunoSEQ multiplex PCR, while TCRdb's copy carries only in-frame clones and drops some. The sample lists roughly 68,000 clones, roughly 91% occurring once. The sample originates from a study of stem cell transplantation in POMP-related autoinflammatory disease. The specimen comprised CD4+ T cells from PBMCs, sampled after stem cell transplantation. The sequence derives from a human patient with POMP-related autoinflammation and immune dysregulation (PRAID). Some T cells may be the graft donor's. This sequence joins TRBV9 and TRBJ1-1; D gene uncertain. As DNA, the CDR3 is TGTGCCAGCAGCGTAGCGTCGAACACTGAAGCTTTCTTT. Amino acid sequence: CASSVASNTEAFF.